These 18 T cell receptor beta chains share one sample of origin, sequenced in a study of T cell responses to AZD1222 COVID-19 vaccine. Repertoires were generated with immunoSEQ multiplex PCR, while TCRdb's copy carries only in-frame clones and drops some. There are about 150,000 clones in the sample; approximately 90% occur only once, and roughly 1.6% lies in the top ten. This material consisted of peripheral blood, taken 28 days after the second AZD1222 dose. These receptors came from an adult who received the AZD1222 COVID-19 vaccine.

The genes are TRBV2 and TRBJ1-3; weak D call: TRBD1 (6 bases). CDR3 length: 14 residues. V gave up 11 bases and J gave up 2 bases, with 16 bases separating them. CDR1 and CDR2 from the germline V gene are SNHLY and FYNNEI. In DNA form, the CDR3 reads TGTGCCGCCCAGAGGGGGGTTACTGGAAACACCATATATTTT. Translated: CAAQRGVTGNTIYF. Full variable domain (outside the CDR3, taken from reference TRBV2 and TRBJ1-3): EPEVTQTPSHQVTQMGQEVILRCVPISNHLYFYWYRQILGQKVEFLVSFYNNEISEKSEIFDDQFSVERPDGSNFTLKIRSTKLEDSAMYFCAAQRGVTGNTIYFGEGSWLTVV.

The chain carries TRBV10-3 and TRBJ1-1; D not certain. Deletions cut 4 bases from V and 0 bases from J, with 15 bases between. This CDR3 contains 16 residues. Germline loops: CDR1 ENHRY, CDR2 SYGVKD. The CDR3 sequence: CAISGSSRDMNTEAFF. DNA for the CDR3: TGTGCCATCAGTGGTAGCTCCAGAGACATGAACACTGAAGCTTTCTTT.

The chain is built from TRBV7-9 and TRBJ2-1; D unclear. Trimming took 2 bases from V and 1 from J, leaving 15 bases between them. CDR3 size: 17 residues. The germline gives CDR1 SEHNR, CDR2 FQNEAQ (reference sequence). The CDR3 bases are TGTGCCAGCAGCTTATTAACCAACAGAGATTCCTACAATGAGCAGTTCTTC. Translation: CASSLLTNRDSYNEQFF.

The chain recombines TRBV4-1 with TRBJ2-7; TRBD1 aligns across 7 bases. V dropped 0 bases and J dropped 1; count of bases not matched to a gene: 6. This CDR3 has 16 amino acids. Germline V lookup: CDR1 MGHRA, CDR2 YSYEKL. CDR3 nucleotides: TGCGCCAGCAGCCAAGAAGGGCAGGGGGATTCCTACGAGCAGTACTTC. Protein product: CASSQEGQGDSYEQYF.

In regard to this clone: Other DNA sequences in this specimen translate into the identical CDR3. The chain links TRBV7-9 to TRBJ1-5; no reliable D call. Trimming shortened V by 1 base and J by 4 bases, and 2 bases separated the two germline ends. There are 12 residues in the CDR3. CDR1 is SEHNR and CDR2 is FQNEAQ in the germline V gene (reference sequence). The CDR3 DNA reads TGTGCCAGCAGCTTAGATAATCAGCCCCAGCATTTT. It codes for CASSLDNQPQHF.

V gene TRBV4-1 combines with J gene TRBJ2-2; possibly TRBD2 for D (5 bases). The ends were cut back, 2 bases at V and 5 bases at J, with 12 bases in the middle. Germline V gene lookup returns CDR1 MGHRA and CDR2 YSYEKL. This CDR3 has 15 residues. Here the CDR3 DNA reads TGCGCCAGCAGCCAAAGCCAAGGAGGTACCGGGGAGCTGTTTTTT. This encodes CASSQSQGGTGELFF.

For the CDR3, the DNA is TGTGCCAGCACCCCGGGGGTAATTTCCACCGGGGAGCTGTTTTTT. Translation: CASTPGVISTGELFF. This chain connects TRBV11-1 to TRBJ2-2, with D possibly matching TRBD2 (6 bases). Germline V gives CDR1 SGHAT, CDR2 FQDESV (reference sequence). CDR3 length: 15 amino acids. V was cut by 7 bases and J by 4 bases, with 16 bases left in between.

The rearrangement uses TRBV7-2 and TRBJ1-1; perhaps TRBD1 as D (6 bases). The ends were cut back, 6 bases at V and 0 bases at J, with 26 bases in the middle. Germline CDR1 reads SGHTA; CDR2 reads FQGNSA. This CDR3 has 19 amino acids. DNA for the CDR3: TGTGCCAGCAGGCCTCTTCCGGGACACCCGAAAATTTTGAACACTGAAGCTTTCTTT. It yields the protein CASRPLPGHPKILNTEAFF.

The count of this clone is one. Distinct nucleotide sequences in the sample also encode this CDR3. CDR3 loop: CASSLGSGYGYTF. The CDR3 nucleotides are TGTGCCAGCAGCTTAGGGTCGGGGTATGGCTACACCTTC. The chain has TRBV7-9 and TRBJ1-2; no definite D call. Deletions cut 1 base from V and 5 bases from J, with 8 bases between. Germline V gene lookup returns CDR1 SEHNR and CDR2 FQNEAQ (reference sequence). The CDR3 runs to 13 residues.

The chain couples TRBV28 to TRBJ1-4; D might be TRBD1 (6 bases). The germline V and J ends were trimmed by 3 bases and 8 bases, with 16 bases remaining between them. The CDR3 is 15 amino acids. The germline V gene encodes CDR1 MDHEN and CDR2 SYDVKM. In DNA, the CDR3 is TGTGCCAGCAGTTTTTCTGGGGGCAGCTGGGAAAAACTGTTTTTT. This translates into CASSFSGGSWEKLFF.

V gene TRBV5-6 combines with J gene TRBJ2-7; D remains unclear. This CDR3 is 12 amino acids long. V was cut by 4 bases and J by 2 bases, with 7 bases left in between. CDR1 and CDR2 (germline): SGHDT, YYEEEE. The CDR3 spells CASSKKAYEQYF. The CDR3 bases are TGTGCCAGCAGCAAGAAGGCCTACGAGCAGTACTTC.

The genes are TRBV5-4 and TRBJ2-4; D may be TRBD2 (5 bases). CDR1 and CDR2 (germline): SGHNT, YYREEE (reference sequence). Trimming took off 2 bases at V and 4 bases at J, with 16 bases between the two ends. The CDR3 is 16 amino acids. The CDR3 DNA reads TGTGCCAGCAGCTTCGGCGGGCCTAGCACTAAAAACATTCAGTACTTC. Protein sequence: CASSFGGPSTKNIQYF.

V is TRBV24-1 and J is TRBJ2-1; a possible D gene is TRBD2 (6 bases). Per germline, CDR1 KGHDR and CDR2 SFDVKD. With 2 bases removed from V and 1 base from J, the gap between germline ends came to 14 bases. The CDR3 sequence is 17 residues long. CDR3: CATSDSPREKSYNEQFF. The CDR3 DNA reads TGTGCCACCAGTGATTCCCCCCGGGAGAAGTCCTACAATGAGCAGTTCTTC.

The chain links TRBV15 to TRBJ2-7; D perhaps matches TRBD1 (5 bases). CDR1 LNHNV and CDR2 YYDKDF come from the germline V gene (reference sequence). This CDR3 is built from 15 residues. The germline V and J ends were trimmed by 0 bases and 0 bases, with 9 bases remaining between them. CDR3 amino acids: CATSREDSPSYEQYF. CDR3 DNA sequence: TGTGCCACCAGCAGAGAAGACAGCCCCTCCTACGAGCAGTACTTC. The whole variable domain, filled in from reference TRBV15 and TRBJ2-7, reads DAMVIQNPRYQVTQFGKPVTLSCSQTLNHNVMYWYQQKSSQAPKLLFHYYDKDFNNEADTPDNFQSRRPNTSFCFLDIRSPGLGDTAMYLCATSREDSPSYEQYFGPGTRLTVT.

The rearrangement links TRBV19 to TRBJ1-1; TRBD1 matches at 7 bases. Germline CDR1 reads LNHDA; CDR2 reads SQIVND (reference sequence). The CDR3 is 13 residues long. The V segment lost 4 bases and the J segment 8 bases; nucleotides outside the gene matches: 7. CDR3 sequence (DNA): TGTGCCAGTAGTACGCAGAGGGGGCGAGAAGCTTTCTTT. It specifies CASSTQRGREAFF. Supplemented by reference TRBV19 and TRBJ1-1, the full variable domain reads DGGITQSPKYLFRKEGQNVTLSCEQNLNHDAMYWYRQDPGQGLRLIYYSQIVNDFQKGDIAEGYSVSREKKESFPLTVTSAQKNPTAFYLCASSTQRGREAFFGQGTRLTVV.

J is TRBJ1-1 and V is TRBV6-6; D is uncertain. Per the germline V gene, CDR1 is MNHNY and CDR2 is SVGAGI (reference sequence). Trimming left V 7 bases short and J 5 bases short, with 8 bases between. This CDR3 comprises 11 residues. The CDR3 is CASTLGTEAFF. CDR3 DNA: TGTGCCAGCACCCTGGGGACTGAAGCTTTCTTT.

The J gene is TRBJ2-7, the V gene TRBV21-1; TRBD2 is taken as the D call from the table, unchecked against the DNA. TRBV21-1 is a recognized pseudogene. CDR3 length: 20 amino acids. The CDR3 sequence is CASSKVPWTSGRDRGYEQYF. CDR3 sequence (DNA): TGTGCCAGCAGCAAAGTCCCTTGGACTAGCGGGAGGGACCGTGGCTACGAGCAGTACTTC.

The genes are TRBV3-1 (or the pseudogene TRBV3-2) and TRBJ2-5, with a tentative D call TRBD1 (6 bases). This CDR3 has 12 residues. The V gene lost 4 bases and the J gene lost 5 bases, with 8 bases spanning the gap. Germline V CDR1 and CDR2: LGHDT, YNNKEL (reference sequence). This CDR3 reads CASSLRGETQYF. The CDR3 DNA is TGTGCCAGCAGCCTAAGGGGGGAGACCCAGTACTTC.